This entry lists 23 T cell receptor beta chains sequenced from one sample in a study of T cells in Graves' hyperthyroidism and ophthalmopathy. RNA transcripts provided the source from which TCR beta CDR3 regions were amplified. HTBI primers were used for first-round RT-PCR of the TCR CDR3. TCRdb independently ran MiXCR on the multiplex PCR reads; one entry per CDR3 protein. The sample carries 550,000 to 600,000 distinct CDR3 sequences, 14% recorded once. The sample taken for sequencing was blood. Receptors were obtained from a woman between 18 and 29 years old with Graves' ophthalmopathy.

This clonotype showed up many times. The CDR3 nucleotides read TGTGCCACCTCAACCGGGACAGCCTTGTACGAGCAGTACTTC. Translated, it gives CATSTGTALYEQYF. V usage is TRBV19 and J usage is TRBJ2-7; TRBD1 agrees at 7 bases. Germline CDR1 reads LNHDA; CDR2 reads SQIVND (reference sequence). The trim removed 10 bases at V and 4 bases at J, leaving 13 bases unmatched. The CDR3 is 14 amino acids.

The V call is TRBV28, the J call TRBJ2-1, with 12 positions matching TRBD1. CDR1 and CDR2 (germline): MDHEN, SYDVKM. The CDR3 has 19 amino acids. V lost 5 bases to trimming and J lost 0 bases; unmatched junction nucleotides: 11. The CDR3 loop is CASSPPRDRGLGSYNEQFF. CDR3 coding DNA: TGTGCCAGCAGTCCGCCCCGGGACAGGGGGCTCGGCTCCTACAATGAGCAGTTCTTC. Variable domain in full (rest from reference TRBV28 and TRBJ2-1): DVKVTQSSRYLVKRTGEKVFLECVQDMDHENMFWYRQDPGLGLRLIYFSYDVKMKEKGDIPEGYSVSREKKERFSLILESASTNQTSMYLCASSPPRDRGLGSYNEQFFGPGTRLTVL.

This clonotype was seen many times. The chain recombines TRBV18 with TRBJ2-1; a possible D gene is TRBD1 (5 bases). The germline CDR1 and CDR2 sequences are KGHSH and LQKENI. V lost 6 bases and J 5 bases, leaving 11 bases between the germline ends. This CDR3 has 13 amino acids. As DNA, the CDR3 is TGTGCCAGCTCCCCAGGGTCCCACAATGAGCAGTTCTTC. Protein: CASSPGSHNEQFF.

The chain couples TRBV4-3 to TRBJ2-2; D not certain. V was cut by 7 bases and J by 5 bases, with 11 bases left in between. CDR3 length: 13 residues. The germline CDR1 and CDR2 sequences are LGHNA and YSLEER. As DNA, the CDR3 is TGCGCCAGCAAGGGCAGAGCTACCGGGGAGCTGTTTTTT. Translating gives CASKGRATGELFF.

This clonotype was seen at least ten times. This chain connects TRBV11-3 to TRBJ1-1, with unresolved D. Germline values: CDR1 SGHNT, CDR2 YENEEA. The CDR3 is made up of 14 amino acids. V dropped 3 bases and J dropped 0 bases, with 8 bases sitting between them. As DNA, the CDR3 is TGTGCCAGCAGCTTGTCGGCAGTGAACACTGAAGCTTTCTTT. This encodes CASSLSAVNTEAFF.

This clonotype was detected many times. The gene calls are TRBV6-1 and TRBJ2-1; D is tentatively TRBD1 or TRBD2 (5 bases each). The length of the CDR3 is 15 residues. Germline CDR1 MNHNS, CDR2 SASEGT. V gave up 5 bases and J gave up 4 bases, with 15 bases separating them. The CDR3 is CASSYGARGYNEQFF. The CDR3 nucleotides read TGTGCCAGCAGTTATGGCGCGAGGGGTTACAATGAGCAGTTCTTC.

This clonotype has a handful of counts. The V and J genes are TRBV9 and TRBJ2-1; TRBD1 might be the D (5 bases). Trimming took 0 bases from V and 6 from J, leaving 13 bases between them. The V gene's germline CDR1 is SGDLS and CDR2 YYNGEE. This CDR3 comprises 15 residues. The CDR3 DNA sequence: TGTGCCAGCAGCGTAGGGGGCGCGATTGGCAATGAGCAGTTCTTC. It is translated as CASSVGGAIGNEQFF.

A few counts support this clonotype. For the CDR3, the DNA is TGCGCCAGCAGACCAGGGGGACTAGCGGGCAATGAGCAGTTCTTC. This sequence encodes CASRPGGLAGNEQFF. The J gene is TRBJ2-1, the V gene TRBV5-1; 12 bases match TRBD2. Trimming cost V 5 bases and J 6 bases; bases outside gene matches: 6. This CDR3 has 15 amino acids. Germline CDR1 SGHRS, CDR2 YFSETQ.

This clonotype was found many times. The chain joins TRBV3-1 to TRBJ1-5, with TRBD1 matching 11 bases. The J segment lost 7 bases and the V segment lost 1 base, leaving 0 bases of the junction unmatched. The CDR3 has 14 residues. CDR1 and CDR2 (germline): LGHDT, YNNKEL (reference sequence). The CDR3, as DNA: TGTGCCAGCAGCCAAGGGACAGGGGGCCAGCCCCAGCATTTT. Translation: CASSQGTGGQPQHF.

This clonotype has ten or more counts. The V gene is TRBV20-1, the J gene TRBJ2-6, with a weak D call TRBD1 (6 bases). The germline gives CDR1 DFQATT, CDR2 SNEGSKA (reference sequence). V gave up 4 bases and J gave up 0 bases, with 19 bases separating them. The CDR3 runs 18 residues. CDR3 amino acids: CSAIRGAQGSSGANVLTF. CDR3 coding DNA: TGCAGTGCTATTCGAGGGGCACAGGGAAGCTCTGGGGCCAACGTCCTGACTTTC.

This clonotype was recorded at least ten times. The V gene is TRBV27, the J gene TRBJ1-5, with D unresolved. Trimming removed 6 bases from V and 5 bases from J, with 11 bases in between. The CDR3 extends over 13 amino acids. In germline, CDR1 is MNHEY, CDR2 SMNVEV (reference sequence). For the CDR3, the DNA is TGTGCCAGCAGCGTAGGGTATCATCAGCCCCAGCATTTT. Encoded protein: CASSVGYHQPQHF.

This clonotype was picked up many times. The V call is TRBV6-1, the J call TRBJ1-6, with TRBD1 matching 10 bases. J was trimmed by 9 bases and V by 5 bases; bases with no gene match: 10. Germline CDR1 and CDR2: MNHNS and SASEGT. The CDR3 contains 16 residues. CDR3 DNA: TGTGCCAGCAGTCGGACCTCGACAGGGGGCAGTTCACCCCTCCACTTT. Amino acid sequence: CASSRTSTGGSSPLHF.

This clonotype was counted at least ten times. The V call is TRBV20-1, the J call TRBJ2-7; 7 bases agree with TRBD2. V dropped 8 bases and J dropped 5; count of bases not matched to a gene: 6. The germline V gene encodes CDR1 DFQATT and CDR2 SNEGSKA (reference sequence). CDR3 length: 11 residues. CDR3 in DNA: TGCAGTTCGACTAGCAAGAACGAGCAGTACTTC. Its translation: CSSTSKNEQYF.

The table lists this clonotype with a few counts. The J gene is TRBJ1-5, the V gene TRBV4-1; D call uncertain. The CDR3 consists of 15 residues. V was cut by 6 bases and J by 5 bases, with 17 bases left in between. Germline-derived CDR1 and CDR2 are MGHRA and YSYEKL. The CDR3: CASREFASGDQPQHF. For the CDR3, the DNA is TGCGCCAGCAGAGAGTTTGCGTCCGGAGATCAGCCCCAGCATTTT.

This clonotype came up many times. The genes are TRBV10-3 and TRBJ2-7; 14 nucleotides agree with TRBD2. The CDR3 extends over 13 amino acids. The V and J ends lost 8 bases and 6 bases, in that order; junction bases with no gene match: 3. Germline-derived CDR1 and CDR2 are ENHRY and SYGVKD. CDR3 sequence reads: CAISGLAGGEQYF. CDR3 nucleotide sequence: TGTGCCATCTCCGGACTAGCGGGAGGCGAGCAGTACTTC.

This clonotype was seen ten or more times. CDR3 residues: CASSFGIRVASDTQYF. CDR3 in DNA: TGTGCCAGCAGTTTTGGAATCCGCGTAGCGTCAGATACGCAGTATTTT. The chain uses TRBV12-3 or TRBV12-4 and TRBJ2-3; perhaps TRBD2 as D (5 bases). This CDR3 contains 16 residues. Trimming removed 3 bases at V and 4 bases at J, with 17 bases between.

This clonotype was counted ten times or more. The V gene is TRBV28, the J gene TRBJ1-1; 7 nucleotides line up with TRBD1. V was pared by 4 bases and J by 10 bases, with 9 bases of the junction left unmatched. The germline V gene has CDR1 MDHEN and CDR2 SYDVKM. The CDR3 covers 13 residues. CDR3 DNA: TGTGCCAGCAGTTCGGGACAGTCCCGTGGAGCTTTCTTT. Protein product: CASSSGQSRGAFF.

This clonotype was seen a few times. The chain has TRBV19 and TRBJ2-2, with D unresolved. Trimming pared 8 bases from V and 7 bases from J, leaving 20 bases between. The germline gives CDR1 LNHDA, CDR2 SQIVND (reference sequence). CDR3 length equals 15 residues. The CDR3 protein is CASPPPDRPDGELFF. The CDR3 DNA reads as TGTGCCAGTCCTCCTCCCGACCGACCCGACGGGGAGCTGTTTTTT.

This clonotype was recorded at least ten times. The chain joins TRBV20-1 to TRBJ2-7; D unresolved. V was cut by 0 bases and J by 3 bases, with 9 bases left in between. This CDR3 is 13 amino acids long. Germline CDR1 is DFQATT and CDR2 is SNEGSKA (reference sequence). This chain's CDR3 is CSAREGSGYEQYF. CDR3 nucleotides: TGCAGTGCTAGAGAGGGGTCGGGCTACGAGCAGTACTTC.

This clonotype was detected many times. The gene calls are TRBV19 and TRBJ1-5; no definite D call. V shed 3 bases and J shed 4 bases, with 13 bases lying between them. Germline values: CDR1 LNHDA, CDR2 SQIVND (reference sequence). The CDR3 totals 15 residues. CDR3 nucleotides: TGTGCCAGTAGTATCTGGCAGCGGAGTAATCAGCCCCAGCATTTT. The encoded protein is CASSIWQRSNQPQHF.

In its sample, this clonotype was seen a few times. The rearrangement joins TRBV19 to TRBJ2-7, with 10 bases aligning to TRBD2. This CDR3 has 15 residues. Trimming at V came to 2 bases and at J to 1 base, leaving 2 bases not matched to a gene. Germline V gene data show CDR1 as LNHDA and CDR2 as SQIVND (reference sequence). CDR3 nucleotides: TGTGCCAGTAGTATATCTAGCGGGAGTTCCTACGAGCAGTACTTC. This gives the protein CASSISSGSSYEQYF.

This clonotype has more than one count but fewer than ten. The V and J genes are TRBV3-1 and TRBJ2-7, with a tentative D call TRBD2 (6 bases). CDR1 LGHDT and CDR2 YNNKEL come from the germline V gene (reference sequence). The CDR3 extends over 14 amino acids. The V and J ends lost 7 bases and 3 bases respectively, with 16 bases between them. The CDR3 sequence is CASTSPGLSYEQYF. For the CDR3, the DNA is TGTGCCAGCACTAGCCCGGGACTCAGCTACGAGCAGTACTTC.

This clonotype was picked up a small number of times. A much larger clone lies a single base off, so this may be a read error. The J gene is TRBJ1-2, the V gene TRBV28; the match to TRBD1 covers 7 bases. This CDR3 spans 14 amino acids. CDR1 is MDHEN, CDR2 SYDVKM, per germline. This CDR3 reads CVSSPLRGHHGYTF. The CDR3 coding sequence is TGTGTCAGCAGCCCCTTGAGGGGGCACCACGGCTACACCTTC.